Described below is a single TCR beta chain sequence and its context. CDR1 SGHNT and CDR2 YENEEA come from the germline V gene. V trimming: 1 base; J trimming: 11 bases; junction bases outside the gene matches: 6. The CDR3 runs to 13 residues. This entry belongs to a study of shared clonotypes between healthy human individuals. The study enrolled healthy HIV-negative adults without recent acute infections or vaccinations as donors. The input for sorted-subset replicate PCRs was around 210 ng DNA, 30,000 or so T cell genomes. Some clones are missing from TCRdb's copy, which holds only in-frame ones; the method was immunoSEQ multiplex PCR. This sample has approximately 1,000,000 clones, with approximately 80% found just once.

The chain uses TRBV11-3 and TRBJ2-5; TRBD2 matches 8 bases. The specimen was memory CD4+ T cells from PBMCs. Subset here: CD45RA-negative fraction. This receptor was taken from a man younger than 30 in good health. Some clones in this sample may be carry-over from other donors' samples. The CDR3 DNA reads TGTGCCAGCAGCTTAGGTTACCAGCGGGAGCAGTACTTC. Protein: CASSLGYQREQYF.